One and the same sample provided the 29 T cell receptor beta chains below, sequenced in a study of T-cell reconstitution after alpha-beta-depleted transplantation in children. Unique molecular identifiers were incorporated during preparation of the TCRbeta library. One entry per CDR3 protein results from TCRdb running MiXCR on the PCR reads. The sample holds nearly 250,000 distinct CDR3 sequences, approximately 8% seen once. Specimen: PBMCs, mostly from graft donor cells, collected 180 days after TCRalphabeta/CD19-depleted stem cell transplant. The receptors here all came from a male patient younger than 18 who had a stem cell transplant for acute lymphoblastic leukemia, so the T cells may come from the graft donor.

This clonotype appeared many times. CDR3 residues: CASSTMTGANYGYTF. CDR3 nucleotide sequence: TGTGCCAGCAGCACAATGACAGGGGCTAACTATGGCTACACCTTC. The chain carries TRBV5-4 and TRBJ1-2; the match to TRBD1 covers 8 bases. The CDR3 runs to 15 residues. CDR1 and CDR2 from the germline V gene are SGHNT and YYREEE (reference sequence). V was pared by 4 bases and J by 0 bases, with 5 bases of the junction left unmatched.

This clonotype occurred many times. This chain links TRBV10-3 with TRBJ2-7; 10 bases map to TRBD1. This CDR3 has 14 amino acids. V lost 9 bases, J lost 4 bases, and 9 bases stayed unmatched. Germline CDR1 and CDR2: ENHRY and SYGVKD. Written as DNA, the CDR3 is TGTGCCATTACAGACAGGGGGCTTATGTACGAGCAGTACTTC. Translation: CAITDRGLMYEQYF.

This clonotype has at least ten counts. The rearrangement uses TRBV4-2 and TRBJ1-6, with unresolved D. This CDR3 comprises 14 residues. Trimming removed 0 bases at V and 4 bases at J, with 4 bases between. CDR1 and CDR2 (germline): LGHNA, YNFKEQ. The CDR3 sequence is CASSQDLYNSPLHF. The CDR3 DNA follows: TGTGCCAGCAGCCAAGATCTGTATAATTCACCCCTCCACTTT.

This clonotype was seen just once. A read error may be the cause here, since a much bigger clone is one base away. The chain joins TRBV29-1 to TRBJ1-4; D possibly corresponds to TRBD1 (6 bases). Germline CDR1 reads SQVTM; CDR2 reads ANQGSEA. Trimming removed 0 bases from V and 0 bases from J, with 17 bases in between. The CDR3 is made up of 18 amino acids. The CDR3 sequence: CSVEDLKRRGSTNEKLFF. Here the CDR3 DNA reads TGCAGCGTTGAAGATTTGAAACGGAGGGGGTCAACTAATGAAAAACTGTTTTTT.

This clonotype was seen many times. This rearrangement joins TRBV6-1 to TRBJ1-5; weak D call: TRBD1 (5 bases). V lost 5 bases, J lost 3 bases, and 17 bases lay in between. Germline CDR1 MNHNS, CDR2 SASEGT. The CDR3 runs to 16 residues. For the CDR3, the DNA is TGTGCCAGCAGTCCCCGATACCGGGGCAACAATCAGCCCCAGCATTTT. It specifies CASSPRYRGNNQPQHF.

Regarding this clonotype: A read error may be the cause here, since a much bigger clone is one base away. The DNA for the CDR3 is TGTGCCAACAGCGGGACTGTAACTAATGAAAAACTGTTTTTT. Translating it yields CANSGTVTNEKLFF. The chain couples TRBV9 to TRBJ1-4, with D possibly matching TRBD1 (5 bases). Germline assignment: CDR1 SGDLS and CDR2 YYNGEE. This CDR3 spans 14 amino acids.

There are many counts of this clonotype. The chain uses TRBV12-3 or TRBV12-4 and TRBJ2-7, with D unclear. Trimming cost V 0 bases and J 2 bases, with 8 bases left between them. The CDR3 length is 14 residues. Here the CDR3 DNA reads TGTGCCAGCAGTTTAGCGAAACTTCCCTACGAGCAGTACTTC. Its translation is CASSLAKLPYEQYF.

This clonotype was observed at least ten times. V is TRBV10-3 and J is TRBJ2-5; TRBD2 aligns across 12 bases. Losses at the gene ends were 11 bases for V and 2 bases for J; bases not matched to a gene: 18. The CDR3 has 18 residues. Germline V gene data show CDR1 as ENHRY and CDR2 as SYGVKD. The CDR3 loop reads CASKTRLAGAGGQETQYF. The CDR3 bases are TGTGCCTCCAAGACAAGACTAGCGGGAGCGGGGGGACAAGAGACCCAGTACTTC.

In this sample, this clonotype turned up a few times. V and J are TRBV28 and TRBJ1-5; tentatively, D is TRBD1 (6 bases). The CDR3 consists of 15 residues. Germline CDR1 and CDR2: MDHEN and SYDVKM. Trimming took off 1 base at V and 5 bases at J, with 12 bases between the two ends. CDR3 region: CASSLYTGSDQPQHF. The CDR3 nucleotides are TGTGCCAGCAGTTTATATACAGGGTCCGATCAGCCCCAGCATTTT.

On this clonotype: Just one base apart from a much larger clone, this may be a read error. This sequence joins TRBV20-1 and TRBJ2-2; TRBD1 aligns across 9 bases. Germline CDR1 and CDR2: DFQATT and SNEGSKA (reference sequence). The CDR3 length is 13 residues. The CDR3 nucleotides are TGCAGTGCTAGGACAGGGGGTAACGGGGACCTGTTTTTT. Residues: CSARTGGNGDLFF.

This clonotype was observed at least ten times. The chain recombines TRBV7-3 with TRBJ2-7; D is possibly TRBD2 (5 bases). The V gene lost 5 bases and the J gene lost 6 bases, with 20 bases spanning the gap. The CDR3 totals 15 residues. CDR1 SGHTA and CDR2 FQGTGA come from the germline V gene. Here the CDR3 reads CASSPAEGRDLEQYF. CDR3 DNA: TGTGCCAGCAGCCCAGCCGAGGGCAGAGACCTCGAGCAGTACTTC. Using reference TRBV7-3 and TRBJ2-7 for the parts outside the CDR3, the full variable domain is GAGVSQTPSNKVTEKGKYVELRCDPISGHTALYWYRQSLGQGPEFLIYFQGTGAADDSGLPNDRFFAVRPEGSVSTLKIQRTERGDSAVYLCASSPAEGRDLEQYFGPGTRLTVT.

This clonotype was detected many times. The V call is TRBV6-5, the J call TRBJ1-2, with TRBD1 identical over 8 bases. This CDR3 has 16 residues. V was clipped by 3 bases and J by 0 bases; unmatched bases: 6. CDR1 and CDR2 (germline): MNHEY, SVGAGI. DNA of the CDR3: TGTGCCAGCAGTTATCACCGGACAGGGCCTAACTATGGCTACACCTTC. Its translation is CASSYHRTGPNYGYTF.

This clonotype was recorded many times. V usage is TRBV2 and J usage is TRBJ2-2; D unclear. Trimming stripped 6 bases from V and 0 bases from J, with 11 bases between. Germline CDR1 reads SNHLY; CDR2 reads FYNNEI. CDR3 length: 15 residues. The DNA of the CDR3 is TGTGCCAGCAGGGTGGAATCGTCGAACACCGGGGAGCTGTTTTTT. Its translation: CASRVESSNTGELFF.

This clonotype showed up many times. This rearrangement joins TRBV20-1 to TRBJ2-3; 8 bases match TRBD2. The germline CDR1 and CDR2 sequences are DFQATT and SNEGSKA (reference sequence). The CDR3 sequence is 11 residues long. Trimming removed 6 bases from V and 10 bases from J; junction bases left unmatched: 6. The CDR3 DNA is TGCAGTGCGTCAGCGGGAGCTCCGCAGTATTTT. Protein product: CSASAGAPQYF.

This clonotype was found many times. The chain uses TRBV11-2 and TRBJ2-3; D tentatively reads TRBD1 or TRBD2 (5 bases each). Trimming took 1 base from V and 0 from J, leaving 17 bases between them. The CDR3 is 18 amino acids. Germline loops: CDR1 SGHAT, CDR2 FQNNGV. This CDR3 reads CASSLGEGRGSSTDTQYF. The CDR3 DNA reads TGTGCCAGCAGCTTAGGAGAGGGGCGCGGGTCAAGCACAGATACGCAGTATTTT.

This clonotype was picked up many times. CDR3 DNA sequence: TGTGCCAGCTCACCGTCCGGAATATGGGTCACAGATACGCAGTATTTT. The encoded protein is CASSPSGIWVTDTQYF. The rearrangement uses TRBV18 and TRBJ2-3; no clear D gene. CDR1 is KGHSH and CDR2 is LQKENI in the germline V gene. V shed 3 bases and J shed 2 bases, with 15 bases lying between them. The CDR3 runs to 16 residues. The whole variable domain, remainder taken from reference TRBV18 and TRBJ2-3, is NAGVMQNPRHLVRRRGQEARLRCSPMKGHSHVYWYRQLPEEGLKFMVYLQKENIIDESGMPKERFSAEFPKEGPSILRIQQVVRGDSAAYFCASSPSGIWVTDTQYFGPGTRLTVL.

The DNA for the CDR3 is TGTGCCAGCAGCTTCCGGGACACCCCGAACACTGAAGCTTTCTTT. As protein: CASSFRDTPNTEAFF. The J gene is TRBJ1-1, the V gene TRBV5-4; D might be TRBD1 (6 bases). V was clipped by 2 bases and J by 1 base, with 12 bases between them. The CDR3 is 15 amino acids. In germline, CDR1 is SGHNT, CDR2 YYREEE (reference sequence).

This clonotype showed up many times. The chain has TRBV3-1 and TRBJ2-1; 10 positions agree with TRBD2. Germline CDR1 LGHDT, CDR2 YNNKEL (reference sequence). With V trimmed by 4 bases and J by 2 bases, 5 bases remained unmatched. The CDR3 totals 16 residues. CDR3 sequence reads: CASSLTGTSAYNEQFF. The CDR3 DNA sequence: TGTGCCAGCAGCCTCACCGGGACTAGCGCCTACAATGAGCAGTTCTTC.

This clonotype was observed many times. In nucleotides, the CDR3 is TGTGCCAGCAGCCGCGAGGGACTGAACACTGAAGCTTTCTTT. Translated, it gives CASSREGLNTEAFF. The chain is built from TRBV7-9 and TRBJ1-1; possibly TRBD1 for D (5 bases). With 5 bases removed from V and 0 bases from J, the gap between germline ends came to 10 bases. Germline loops: CDR1 SEHNR, CDR2 FQNEAQ (reference sequence). CDR3 length equals 14 residues.

J is TRBJ2-5 and V is TRBV6-1, with 7 bases identical to TRBD1. This CDR3 spans 14 amino acids. From germline, CDR1 is MNHNS and CDR2 SASEGT. Losses at the gene ends were 6 bases for V and 5 bases for J; bases not matched to a gene: 9. In DNA form, the CDR3 reads TGTGCCAGCAGGCCCCGACAGGGCCGGGAGACCCAGTACTTC. Amino acids: CASRPRQGRETQYF.

This clonotype was counted at least ten times. The chain carries TRBV20-1 and TRBJ1-1; weak D call: TRBD1 (6 bases). Germline loops: CDR1 DFQATT, CDR2 SNEGSKA (reference sequence). The CDR3 runs to 11 residues. This CDR3 reads CTRGRNTEAFF. CDR3 DNA sequence: TGCACCCGGGGGCGGAACACTGAAGCTTTCTTT.

This clonotype was counted ten times or more. V is TRBV12-3 or TRBV12-4 and J is TRBJ2-7, with a possible D match to TRBD2 (5 bases). Trimming stripped 7 bases from V and 0 bases from J, with 10 bases between. CDR3 length: 13 amino acids. CDR3 coding DNA: TGTGCCAGCACGAGAGGGAGCTCCTACGAGCAGTACTTC. Protein: CASTRGSSYEQYF.

This clonotype showed up many times. This chain uses TRBV12-3 or TRBV12-4 with TRBJ1-2; D not certain. The CDR3 has 12 amino acids. Between the trimmed V and J ends, which lost 1 base and 6 bases, there was a span of 6 bases. CDR3 coding DNA: TGTGCCAGCAGTTTAGGACGGCATGGCTACACCTTC. Residues: CASSLGRHGYTF.

There are many counts of this clonotype. The rearrangement links TRBV6-5 to TRBJ2-1, with 7 bases that match TRBD1. In germline, CDR1 is MNHEY, CDR2 SVGAGI. The CDR3 covers 16 residues. V gave up 6 bases and J gave up 3 bases; unmatched junction bases: 11. The chain's CDR3 is CASSRKQGIFYNEQFF. The CDR3 DNA reads TGTGCCAGCAGCCGTAAACAGGGGATATTCTACAATGAGCAGTTCTTC.

In this sample, this clonotype turned up many times. The chain recombines TRBV7-9 with TRBJ2-7; no clear D gene. The CDR3 runs to 12 residues. The V and J ends lost 5 bases and 7 bases respectively, with 12 bases between them. Germline V lookup: CDR1 SEHNR, CDR2 FQNEAQ (reference sequence). CDR3 bases: TGTGCCAGCAGCCCCGTGCGTGTGGAGCAGTACTTC. Encoded protein: CASSPVRVEQYF.

This clonotype has at least ten counts. The chain links TRBV3-1 to TRBJ1-2, with D unresolved. The ends were cut back, 3 bases at V and 5 bases at J, with 7 bases in the middle. The length of the CDR3 is 12 residues. The germline V gene encodes CDR1 LGHDT and CDR2 YNNKEL (reference sequence). The CDR3 region is CASSQGGYGYTF. CDR3 DNA: TGTGCCAGCAGCCAGGGAGGGTATGGCTACACCTTC.

This clonotype was counted at least ten times. The chain couples TRBV5-1 to TRBJ2-7; 9 nucleotides agree with TRBD1. The ends lost 0 bases at V and 0 bases at J; junction bases unmatched: 7. Germline CDR1 SGHRS, CDR2 YFSETQ. CDR3 size: 17 residues. The CDR3 loop is CASSLVPGQGISYEQYF. The CDR3 DNA is TGCGCCAGCAGCTTGGTCCCGGGACAGGGAATCTCCTACGAGCAGTACTTC.

This clonotype was picked up many times. The rearrangement links TRBV5-1 to TRBJ2-1; D is undetermined. The CDR3 is 14 amino acids. Trimming pared 0 bases from V and 3 bases from J, leaving 7 bases between. Germline CDR1 SGHRS, CDR2 YFSETQ. CDR3 sequence reads: CASSLAYFYNEQFF. The CDR3 DNA reads TGCGCCAGCAGCTTGGCATACTTCTACAATGAGCAGTTCTTC.

This clonotype occurred a few times. The chain carries TRBV12-3 or TRBV12-4 and TRBJ2-2; TRBD1 matches 9 bases. Trimming cost V 4 bases and J 0 bases; bases outside gene matches: 3. The CDR3 totals 16 residues. The CDR3 bases are TGTGCCAGCAGTTCTCGGACAGGGGCGAACACCGGGGAGCTGTTTTTT. It is translated as CASSSRTGANTGELFF.